This T cell receptor beta chain was profiled in a study of cytomegalovirus exposure and HLA in healthy donors. Use of 60 Vbeta and 13 Jbeta primers characterized the PCR. Data came from immunoSEQ multiplex PCR; TCRdb stores just in-frame clones and leaves some out. The table shows under 200,000 clones, with approximately 82% occurring only once. Whole-study findings and limits: TCR beta sequences reportedly predicted most subjects' HLA-A and HLA-B alleles accurately.

Donors had nominal health at sampling but likely had unrecorded immune exposures. CDR1 SGHTA and CDR2 FQGNSA come from the germline V gene. This CDR3 region has 14 residues. V lost 3 bases to trimming and J lost 0 bases, with 6 bases between them. Notes on this clone: Its antigen is unidentified.

Sample: PBMCs. The rearrangement joins TRBV7-2 to TRBJ1-3; D possibly corresponds to TRBD1 (5 bases). The receptor's source is a young woman in good health and CMV-seronegative. Here the CDR3 reads CASSFDSSGNTIYF. In DNA form, the CDR3 reads TGTGCCAGCAGCTTCGACAGCTCTGGAAACACCATATATTTT.